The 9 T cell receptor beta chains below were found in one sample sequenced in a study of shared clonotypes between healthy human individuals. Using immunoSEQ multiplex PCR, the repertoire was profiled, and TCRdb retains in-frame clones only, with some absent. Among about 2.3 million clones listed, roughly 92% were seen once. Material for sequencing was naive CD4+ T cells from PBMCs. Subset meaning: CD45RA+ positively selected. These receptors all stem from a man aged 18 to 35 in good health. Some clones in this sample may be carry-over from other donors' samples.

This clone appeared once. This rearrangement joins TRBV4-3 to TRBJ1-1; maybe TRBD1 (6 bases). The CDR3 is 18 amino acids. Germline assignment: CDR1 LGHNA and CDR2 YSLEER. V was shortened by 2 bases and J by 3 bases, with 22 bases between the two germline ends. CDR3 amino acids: CASSQNPRLGGRDTEAFF. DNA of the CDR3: TGCGCCAGCAGCCAAAACCCCCGACTGGGGGGCAGGGACACTGAAGCTTTCTTT.

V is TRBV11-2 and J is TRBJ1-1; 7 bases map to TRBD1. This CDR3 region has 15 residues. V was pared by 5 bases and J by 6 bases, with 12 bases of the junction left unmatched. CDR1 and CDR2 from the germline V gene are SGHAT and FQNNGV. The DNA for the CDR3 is TGTGCCAGCAGCCTATCCGGGACAGCGTTACCTGAAGCTTTCTTT. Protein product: CASSLSGTALPEAFF.

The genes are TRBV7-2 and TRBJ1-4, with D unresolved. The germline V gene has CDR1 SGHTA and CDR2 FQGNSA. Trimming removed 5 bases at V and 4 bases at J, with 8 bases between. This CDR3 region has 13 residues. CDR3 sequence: CASSQVVNEKLFF. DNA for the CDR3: TGTGCCAGCAGCCAAGTAGTTAATGAAAAACTGTTTTTT.

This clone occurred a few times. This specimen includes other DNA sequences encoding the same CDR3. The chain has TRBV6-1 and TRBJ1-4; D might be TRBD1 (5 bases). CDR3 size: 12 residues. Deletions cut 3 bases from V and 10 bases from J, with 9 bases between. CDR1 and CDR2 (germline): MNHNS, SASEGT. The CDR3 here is CASSERGGKLFF. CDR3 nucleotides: TGTGCCAGCAGTGAGAGGGGAGGAAAACTGTTTTTT.

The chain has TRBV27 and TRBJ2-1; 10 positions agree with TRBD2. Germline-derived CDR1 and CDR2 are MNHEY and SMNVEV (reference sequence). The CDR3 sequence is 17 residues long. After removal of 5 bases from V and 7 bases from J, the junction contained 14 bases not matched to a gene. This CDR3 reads CASSRTSGLGRRNEQFF. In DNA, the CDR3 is TGTGCCAGCAGTCGGACTAGCGGCTTAGGAAGGAGGAATGAGCAGTTCTTC.

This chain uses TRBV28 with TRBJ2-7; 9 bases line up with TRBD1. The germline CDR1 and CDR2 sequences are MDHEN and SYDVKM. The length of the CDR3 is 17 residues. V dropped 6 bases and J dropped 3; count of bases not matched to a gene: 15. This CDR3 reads CASRPTTGGWGDYEQYF. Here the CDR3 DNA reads TGTGCCAGCAGACCGACTACAGGGGGCTGGGGTGACTACGAGCAGTACTTC.

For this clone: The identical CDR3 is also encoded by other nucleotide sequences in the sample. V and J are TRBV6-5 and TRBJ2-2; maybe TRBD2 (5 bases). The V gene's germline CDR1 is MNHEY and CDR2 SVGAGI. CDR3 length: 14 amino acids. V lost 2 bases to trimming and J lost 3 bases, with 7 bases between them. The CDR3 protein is CASSYREYTGELFF. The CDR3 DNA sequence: TGTGCCAGCAGTTACCGGGAATACACCGGGGAGCTGTTTTTT.

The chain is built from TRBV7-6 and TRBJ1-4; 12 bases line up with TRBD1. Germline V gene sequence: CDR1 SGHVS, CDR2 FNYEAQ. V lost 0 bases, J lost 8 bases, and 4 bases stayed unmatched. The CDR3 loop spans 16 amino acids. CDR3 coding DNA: TGTGCCAGCAGCTTAGCGGGTGGGACAGGGGGCGAAAAACTGTTTTTT. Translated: CASSLAGGTGGEKLFF. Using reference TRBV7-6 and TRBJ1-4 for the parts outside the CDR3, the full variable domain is GAGVSQSPRYKVTKRGQDVALRCDPISGHVSLYWYRQALGQGPEFLTYFNYEAQQDKSGLPNDRFSAERPEGSISTLTIQRTEQRDSAMYRCASSLAGGTGGEKLFFGSGTQLSVL.

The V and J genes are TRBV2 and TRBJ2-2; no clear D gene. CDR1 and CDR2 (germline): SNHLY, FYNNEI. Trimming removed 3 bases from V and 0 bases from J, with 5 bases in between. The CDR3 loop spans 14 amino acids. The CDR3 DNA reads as TGTGCCAGCAGTGACATCACGAACACCGGGGAGCTGTTTTTT. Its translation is CASSDITNTGELFF.